What follows is one TCR beta chain and its context. What it binds is unknown. Germline loops: CDR1 SGHAT, CDR2 FQNNGV. With 10 bases removed from V and 0 bases from J, the gap between germline ends came to 9 bases. The CDR3 is made up of 12 amino acids. This record comes from a study of Graves' ophthalmopathy and Graves' hyperthyroidism. Study-level results: Ophthalmopathy progression predictions by the model showed roughly 77% specificity and about 71% sensitivity.

Beta-chain TCR CDR3 regions were amplified from RNA transcripts. Following a first-round RT-PCR that used HTBI primers, a second-round multiplex PCR was carried out. In TCRdb, the multiplex PCR reads were re-called with MiXCR into one record per CDR3 protein. This table holds roughly 160,000 distinct CDR3 sequences, around 39% found once. Ophthalmopathy cases showed moderate-to-severe activity, scoring CAS ≥3 and NOSPECS ≥4, with duration under 3 months. Uncontrolled infections, pregnancy, lactation or other autoimmune diseases led to patient exclusion. The rearrangement uses TRBV11-2 and TRBJ1-1; D remains unclear. The TCR comes from a man aged 25 to 40 with Graves' ophthalmopathy. The sample taken for sequencing was peripheral blood. The CDR3 protein is CATRRVNTEAFF. The CDR3 DNA reads TGTGCCACCCGCCGGGTGAACACTGAAGCTTTCTTT.